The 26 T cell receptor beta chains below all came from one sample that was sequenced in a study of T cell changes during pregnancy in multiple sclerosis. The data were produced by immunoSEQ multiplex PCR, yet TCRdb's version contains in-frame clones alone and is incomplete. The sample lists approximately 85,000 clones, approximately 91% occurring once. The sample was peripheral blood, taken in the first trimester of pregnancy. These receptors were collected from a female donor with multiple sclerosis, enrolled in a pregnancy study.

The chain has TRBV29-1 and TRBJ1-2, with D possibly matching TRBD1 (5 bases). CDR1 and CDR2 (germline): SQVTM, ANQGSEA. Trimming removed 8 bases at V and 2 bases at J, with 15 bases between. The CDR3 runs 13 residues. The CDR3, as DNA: TGCAGCTCCTGGGGGGGAACGAACTATGGCTACACCTTC. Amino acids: CSSWGGTNYGYTF.

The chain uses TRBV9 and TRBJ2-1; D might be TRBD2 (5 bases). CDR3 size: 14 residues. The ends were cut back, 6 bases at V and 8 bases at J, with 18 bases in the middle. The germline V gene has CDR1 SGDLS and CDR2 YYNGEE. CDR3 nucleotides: TGTGCCAGCACCCTTGACCCCGCGGGCCATGAGCAGTTCTTC. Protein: CASTLDPAGHEQFF.

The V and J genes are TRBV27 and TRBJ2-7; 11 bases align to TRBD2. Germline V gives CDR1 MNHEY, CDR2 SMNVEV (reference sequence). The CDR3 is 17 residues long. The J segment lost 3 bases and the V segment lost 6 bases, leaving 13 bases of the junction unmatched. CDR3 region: CASSLLTGTSGFYEQYF. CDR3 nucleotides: TGTGCCAGCAGCTTACTTACCGGGACTAGCGGATTCTACGAGCAGTACTTC.

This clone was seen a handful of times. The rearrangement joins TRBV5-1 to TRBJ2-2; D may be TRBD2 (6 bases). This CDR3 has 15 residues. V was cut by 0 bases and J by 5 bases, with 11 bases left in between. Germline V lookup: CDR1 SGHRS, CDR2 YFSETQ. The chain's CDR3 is CASSLEPGATGELFF. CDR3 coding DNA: TGCGCCAGCAGCTTGGAACCGGGAGCAACCGGGGAGCTGTTTTTT.

The CDR3 here is CASSLSKGGGTEAFF. CDR3 DNA: TGTGCCAGCAGTTTATCGAAAGGGGGGGGAACTGAAGCTTTCTTT. This sequence joins TRBV27 and TRBJ1-1, with D possibly being TRBD1 (6 bases). V gave up 0 bases and J gave up 5 bases, with 13 bases separating them. CDR1 MNHEY and CDR2 SMNVEV come from the germline V gene (reference sequence). The CDR3 runs 15 residues.

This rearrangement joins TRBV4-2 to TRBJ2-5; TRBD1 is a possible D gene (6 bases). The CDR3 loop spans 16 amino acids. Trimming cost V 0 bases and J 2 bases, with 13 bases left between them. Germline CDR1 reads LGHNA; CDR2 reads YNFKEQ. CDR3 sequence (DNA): TGTGCCAGCAGCCAAGAGCGAACCAGGGGACAAGAGACCCAGTACTTC. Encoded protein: CASSQERTRGQETQYF.

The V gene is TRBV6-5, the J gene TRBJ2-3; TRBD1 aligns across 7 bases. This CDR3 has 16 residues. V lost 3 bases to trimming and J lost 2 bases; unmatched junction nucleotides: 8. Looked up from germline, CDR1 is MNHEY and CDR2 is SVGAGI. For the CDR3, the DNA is TGTGCCAGCAGTTATATAGGGGGCAAGTCCACAGATACGCAGTATTTT. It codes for CASSYIGGKSTDTQYF.

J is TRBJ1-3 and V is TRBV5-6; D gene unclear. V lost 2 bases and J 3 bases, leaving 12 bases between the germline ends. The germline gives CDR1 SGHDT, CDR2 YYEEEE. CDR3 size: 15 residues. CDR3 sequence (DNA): TGTGCCAGCAGCTTTGAGGGCCACGGTGGAAACACCATATATTTT. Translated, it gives CASSFEGHGGNTIYF.

Written as DNA, the CDR3 is TGCGCCAGCAGCCGTCGGAACACCGGGGAGCTGTTTTTT. Its translation is CASSRRNTGELFF. The V and J genes are TRBV4-1 and TRBJ2-2, with D uncertain. With 4 bases removed from V and 1 base from J, the gap between germline ends came to 4 bases. The germline CDR1 and CDR2 sequences are MGHRA and YSYEKL. CDR3 length equals 13 residues.

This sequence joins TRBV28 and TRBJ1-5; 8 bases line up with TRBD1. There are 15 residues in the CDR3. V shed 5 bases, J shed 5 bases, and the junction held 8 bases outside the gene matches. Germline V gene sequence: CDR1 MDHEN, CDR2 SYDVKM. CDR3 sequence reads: CASSTSGTGYQPQHF. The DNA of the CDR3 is TGTGCCAGCAGTACTAGTGGGACAGGTTATCAGCCCCAGCATTTT.

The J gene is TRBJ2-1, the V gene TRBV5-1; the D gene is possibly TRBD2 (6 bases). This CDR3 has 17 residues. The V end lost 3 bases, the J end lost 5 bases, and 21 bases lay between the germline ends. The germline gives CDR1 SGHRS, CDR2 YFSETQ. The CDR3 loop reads CASSSTPGTLGDNEQFF. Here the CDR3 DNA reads TGCGCCAGCAGCTCAACACCCGGGACTTTAGGGGACAATGAGCAGTTCTTC.

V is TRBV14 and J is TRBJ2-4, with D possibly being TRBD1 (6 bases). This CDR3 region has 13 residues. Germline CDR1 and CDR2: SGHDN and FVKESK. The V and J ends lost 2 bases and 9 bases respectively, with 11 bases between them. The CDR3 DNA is TGTGCCAGCAGCCAAACAGGGACGTCCATTCAGTACTTC. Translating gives CASSQTGTSIQYF.

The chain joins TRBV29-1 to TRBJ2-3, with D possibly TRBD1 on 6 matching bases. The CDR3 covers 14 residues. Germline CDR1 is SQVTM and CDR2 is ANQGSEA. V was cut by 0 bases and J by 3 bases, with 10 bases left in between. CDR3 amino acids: CSVEEGAGTDTQYF. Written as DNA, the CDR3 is TGCAGCGTTGAAGAGGGGGCAGGGACAGATACGCAGTATTTT.

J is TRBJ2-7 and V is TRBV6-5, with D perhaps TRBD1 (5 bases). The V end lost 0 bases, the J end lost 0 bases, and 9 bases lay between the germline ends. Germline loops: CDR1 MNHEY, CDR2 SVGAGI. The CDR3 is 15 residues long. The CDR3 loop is CASSYSYRSSYEQYF. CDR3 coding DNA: TGTGCCAGCAGTTACTCCTACAGGAGCTCCTACGAGCAGTACTTC.

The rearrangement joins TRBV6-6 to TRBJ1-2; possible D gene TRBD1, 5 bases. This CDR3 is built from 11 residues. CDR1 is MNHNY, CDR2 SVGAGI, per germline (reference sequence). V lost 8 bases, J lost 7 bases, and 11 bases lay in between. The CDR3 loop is CASERQFGYTF. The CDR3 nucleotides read TGTGCCAGCGAAAGACAGTTTGGCTACACCTTC.

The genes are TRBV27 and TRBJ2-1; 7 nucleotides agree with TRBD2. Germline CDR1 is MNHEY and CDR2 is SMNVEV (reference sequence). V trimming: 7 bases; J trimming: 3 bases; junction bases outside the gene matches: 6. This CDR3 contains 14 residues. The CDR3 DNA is TGTGCCAGCACCTCAGCGGGGTTCTACAATGAGCAGTTCTTC. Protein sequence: CASTSAGFYNEQFF.

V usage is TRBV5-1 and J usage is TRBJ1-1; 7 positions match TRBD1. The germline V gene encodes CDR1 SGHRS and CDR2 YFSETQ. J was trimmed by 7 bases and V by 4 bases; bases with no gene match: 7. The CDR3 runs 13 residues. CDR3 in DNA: TGCGCCAGCAGCCCCAGGACAGGAGATGAAGCTTTCTTT. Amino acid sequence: CASSPRTGDEAFF.

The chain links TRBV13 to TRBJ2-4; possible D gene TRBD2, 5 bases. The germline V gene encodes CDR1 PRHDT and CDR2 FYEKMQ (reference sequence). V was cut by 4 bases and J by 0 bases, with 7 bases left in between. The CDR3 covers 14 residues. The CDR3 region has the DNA TGTGCCAGCAGCTCCGGGGAAGCCAAAAACATTCAGTACTTC. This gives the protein CASSSGEAKNIQYF.

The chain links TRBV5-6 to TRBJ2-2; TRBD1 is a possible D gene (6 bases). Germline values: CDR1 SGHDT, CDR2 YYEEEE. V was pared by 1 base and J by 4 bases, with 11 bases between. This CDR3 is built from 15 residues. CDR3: CASSLWQGITGELFF. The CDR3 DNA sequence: TGTGCCAGCAGCTTGTGGCAGGGGATCACCGGGGAGCTGTTTTTT. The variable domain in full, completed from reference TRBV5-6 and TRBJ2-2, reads DAGVTQSPTHLIKTRGQQVTLRCSPKSGHDTVSWYQQALGQGPQFIFQYYEEEERQRGNFPDRFSGHQFPNYSSELNVNALLLGDSALYLCASSLWQGITGELFFGEGSRLTVL.

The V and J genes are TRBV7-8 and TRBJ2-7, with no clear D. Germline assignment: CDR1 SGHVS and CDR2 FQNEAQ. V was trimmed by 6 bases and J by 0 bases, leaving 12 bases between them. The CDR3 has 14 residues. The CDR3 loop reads CASRAGGGSYEQYF. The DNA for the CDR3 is TGTGCCAGCAGGGCCGGCGGTGGCTCCTACGAGCAGTACTTC.

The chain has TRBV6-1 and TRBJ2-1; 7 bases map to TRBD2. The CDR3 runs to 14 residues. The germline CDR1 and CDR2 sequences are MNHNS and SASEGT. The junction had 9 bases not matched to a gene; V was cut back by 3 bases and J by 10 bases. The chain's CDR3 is CASSEDALGGEQFF. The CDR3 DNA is TGTGCCAGCAGTGAGGACGCTTTGGGGGGGGAGCAGTTCTTC.

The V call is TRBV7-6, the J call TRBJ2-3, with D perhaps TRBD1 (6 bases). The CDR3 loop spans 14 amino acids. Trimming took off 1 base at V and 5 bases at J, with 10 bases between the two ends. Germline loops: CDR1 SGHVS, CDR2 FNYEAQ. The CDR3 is CASSLGTARDTQYF. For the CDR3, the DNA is TGTGCCAGCAGCTTAGGGACAGCTAGAGATACGCAGTATTTT.

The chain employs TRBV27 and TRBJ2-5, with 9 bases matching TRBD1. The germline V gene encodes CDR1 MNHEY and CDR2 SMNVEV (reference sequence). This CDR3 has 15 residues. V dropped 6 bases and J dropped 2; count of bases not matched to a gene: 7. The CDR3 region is CASSSSGTGQETQYF. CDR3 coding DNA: TGTGCCAGCAGCAGCTCCGGGACAGGGCAAGAGACCCAGTACTTC.

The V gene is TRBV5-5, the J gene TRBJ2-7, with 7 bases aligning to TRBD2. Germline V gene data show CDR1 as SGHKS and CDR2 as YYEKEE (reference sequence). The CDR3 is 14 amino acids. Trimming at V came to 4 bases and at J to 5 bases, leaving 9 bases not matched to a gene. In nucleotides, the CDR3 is TGTGCCAGCAGCACCAGCGGGATAGAGGACGAGCAGTACTTC. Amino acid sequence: CASSTSGIEDEQYF.

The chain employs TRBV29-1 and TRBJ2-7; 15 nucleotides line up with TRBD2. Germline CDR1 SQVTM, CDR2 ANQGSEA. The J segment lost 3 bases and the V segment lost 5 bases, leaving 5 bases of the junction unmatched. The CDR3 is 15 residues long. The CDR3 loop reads CSVYGLAGGGYEQYF. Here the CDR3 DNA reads TGCAGCGTTTACGGACTAGCGGGAGGGGGCTACGAGCAGTACTTC.

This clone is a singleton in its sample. The CDR3 sequence is CASSQGFTETQYF. DNA for the CDR3: TGTGCCAGCAGCCAGGGATTTACGGAGACCCAGTACTTC. The gene calls are TRBV9 and TRBJ2-5; D might be TRBD1 (5 bases). V was pared by 4 bases and J by 5 bases, with 12 bases between. CDR1 is SGDLS, CDR2 YYNGEE, per germline. The CDR3 runs 13 residues.